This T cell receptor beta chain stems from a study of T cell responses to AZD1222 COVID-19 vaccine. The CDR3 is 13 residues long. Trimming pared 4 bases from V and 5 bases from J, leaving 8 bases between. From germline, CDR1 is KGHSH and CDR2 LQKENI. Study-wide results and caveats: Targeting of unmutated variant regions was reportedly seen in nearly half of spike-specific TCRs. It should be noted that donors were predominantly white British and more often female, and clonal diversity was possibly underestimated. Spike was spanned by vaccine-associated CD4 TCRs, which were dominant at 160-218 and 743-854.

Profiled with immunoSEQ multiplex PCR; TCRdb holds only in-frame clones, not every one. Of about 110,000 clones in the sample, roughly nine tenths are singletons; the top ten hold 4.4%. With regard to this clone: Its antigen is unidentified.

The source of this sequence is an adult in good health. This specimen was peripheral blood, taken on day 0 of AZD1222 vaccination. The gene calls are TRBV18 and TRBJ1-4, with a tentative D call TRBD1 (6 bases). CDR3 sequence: CASSQGQNEKLFF. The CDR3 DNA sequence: TGTGCCAGCTCACAAGGACAGAATGAAAAACTGTTTTTT.